A selection of T cell receptor beta chains follows, all from one sample in a study of blood T cell repertoires in COVID-19. Data came from immunoSEQ multiplex PCR; TCRdb stores just in-frame clones and leaves some out. The sample shows more than 50,000 clones, 74% of them seen only once. Material: peripheral blood. These receptors were obtained from a woman of 80 years or more with acute or convalescent COVID-19. CDR3s include the opening cysteine and the closing phenylalanine or tryptophan. The D gene is left open where the match is weak. Clone size is stated in some rows and not others, as once, few, many or a class when expanded.

size | J | V | D | DNA | CDR3
NA | TRBJ2-7 | TRBV18 | TRBD2 | TGTGCCAGCTCACCCGGGACTAGCGGATCCTCCTACGAGCAGTACTTC | CASSPGTSGSSYEQYF
NA | TRBJ2-2 | TRBV6-1 | TRBD2 | TGTGCCAGCAGTGAAGCTAGGCAGGGAGGGACCGGGGAGCTGTTTTTT | CASSEARQGGTGELFF
NA | TRBJ1-1 | TRBV30 | NA | TGTGCCCGCGGGGCAGGTTCGGGGAGGGAAGCTTTCTTT | CARGAGSGREAFF
NA | TRBJ1-2 | TRBV7-9 | NA | TGTGCCAGCAGCTTAGGACAGGAGAACTATGGCTACACCTTC | CASSLGQENYGYTF
NA | TRBJ2-7 | TRBV7-2 | TRBD2 | TGTGCCAGCAGCTTAGCAGGGACTAGCGGATACGAGCAGTACTTC | CASSLAGTSGYEQYF
NA | TRBJ2-1 | TRBV11-3 | NA | TGTGCCAGCAGCTTGGAGGGCCGCTACAATGAGCAGTTCTTC | CASSLEGRYNEQFF
NA | TRBJ2-5 | TRBV7-2 | NA | TGTGCCAGCAGCTTAGGTCGCCAAGAGACCCAGTACTTC | CASSLGRQETQYF
once | TRBJ2-7 | TRBV9 | NA | TGTGCCAGCAGCGTAGCATCCTACGAGCAGTACTTC | CASSVASYEQYF
NA | TRBJ1-3 | TRBV4-3 | NA | TGCGCCAGCAGCCAAAGCAGGGGAAACACCATATATTTT | CASSQSRGNTIYF
few | TRBJ2-1 | TRBV7-3 | TRBD2 | TGTGCCAGCAGCGGGACTAGCGGGATTGGTGAGCAGTTCTTC | CASSGTSGIGEQFF
NA | TRBJ2-6 | TRBV28 | NA | TGTGCCAGCAGTTTCCCCGCGCCTGGGGCCAACGTCCTGACTTTC | CASSFPAPGANVLTF
once | TRBJ2-2 | TRBV19 | TRBD2 | TGTGCCAGTCAGCGGGGACTAGCGTTCACCGGGGAGCTGTTTTTT | CASQRGLAFTGELFF
once | TRBJ2-5 | TRBV19 | TRBD2 | TGTGCCAGTAGTCCCGGGACTAGCGGATCCCAAGAGACCCAGTACTTC | CASSPGTSGSQETQYF
few | TRBJ2-1 | TRBV27 | TRBD2 | TGTGCCAGCAGACCGAACGGGAGGGCCTTGGGCAATGAGCAGTTCTTC | CASRPNGRALGNEQFF
NA | TRBJ2-3 | TRBV19 | NA | TGTGCCAGTAGTACACACACAGATACGCAGTATTTT | CASSTHTDTQYF
many | TRBJ1-1 | TRBV28 | NA | TGTGCCAGCAGTTTATCAGGGGCCAACACTGAAGCTTTCTTT | CASSLSGANTEAFF
NA | TRBJ1-5 | TRBV10-3 | TRBD1 | TGTGCCACCTTAGACAGGGAGGTAGGTCAGCCCCAGCATTTT | CATLDREVGQPQHF
NA | TRBJ1-2 | TRBV6-5 | TRBD1 | TGTGCCAGCAGAACAGGGGGAGATGGTGGCTACACCTTC | CASRTGGDGGYTF
NA | TRBJ2-3 | TRBV11-2 | NA | TGTGCCAGCAGCTTAGTGGGGGGTACGCAGTATTTT | CASSLVGGTQYF
NA | TRBJ2-3 | TRBV27 | TRBD1 | TGTGCCAGCAGTTTATTGGGACAGAACACAGATACGCAGTATTTT | CASSLLGQNTDTQYF
NA | TRBJ2-5 | TRBV5-4 | TRBD1 | TGTGCCAGCAGCCGACAAAACTCAATCAGGACAGGGGGAAAAGAGACCCAGTACTTC | CASSRQNSIRTGGKETQYF
NA | TRBJ2-1 | TRBV7-9 | NA | TGTGCCAGCAGCTTAGCGGCCACCTACAATGAGCAGTTCTTC | CASSLAATYNEQFF
NA | TRBJ1-2 | TRBV12-3/TRBV12-4 | NA | TGTGCCAGCAGTCTGACATCTAACTATGGCTACACCTTC | CASSLTSNYGYTF
few | TRBJ2-1 | TRBV5-1 | TRBD2 | TGCGCCAGCAGCTTAAGCGGGAGAGGGTACAATGAGCAGTTCTTC | CASSLSGRGYNEQFF
NA | TRBJ1-1 | TRBV6-5 | NA | TGTGCCAGCAGTTTCCGAGCGGGTCCTGAAGCTTTCTTT | CASSFRAGPEAFF
NA | TRBJ2-1 | TRBV4-1 | NA | TGCGCCAGCAGCCCCTGGGGAGTTGGATACAATGAGCAGTTCTTC | CASSPWGVGYNEQFF
NA | TRBJ1-3 | TRBV3-1/TRBV3-2 | NA | TGTGCCAGCAGCCAAGATGGACACTCTGGAAACACCATATATTTT | CASSQDGHSGNTIYF
NA | TRBJ2-1 | TRBV28 | TRBD1 | TGTGCCAGCAGTCCAGGGACAGGGGTGGTTCACAATGAGCAGTTCTTC | CASSPGTGVVHNEQFF
NA | TRBJ2-5 | TRBV6-5 | NA | TGTGCCAGCAAAGGGGCAGGGGAGGAGACCCAGTACTTC | CASKGAGEETQYF
NA | TRBJ1-2 | TRBV24-1 | TRBD1 | TGTGCCACCAGTGAGCGAACAGGGGGCGTCGGCTATGGCTACACCTTC | CATSERTGGVGYGYTF
once | TRBJ2-1 | TRBV28 | TRBD2 | TGTGCCAGCAGTTTGGTTGGGGCCGGGAGGAACAATGAGCAGTTCTTC | CASSLVGAGRNNEQFF